A selection of T cell receptor beta chains follows, all from one sample in a study of T cell responses to AZD1222 COVID-19 vaccine. Method: immunoSEQ multiplex PCR; TCRdb's copy keeps in-frame clones and lacks some. The data show approximately 180,000 clones, about 93% seen once. This material consisted of peripheral blood, taken 28 days after the second dose of the MenACWY control vaccine. The receptors shown here come from an adult who received the MenACWY meningococcal vaccine as a control. Both conserved end residues are part of each CDR3. D genes are given only for firm matches. Only part of the rows carry a size: once, few, many, or a class if the clone is expanded.

DNA,CDR3,V,J,D,size
TGTGCCAGCAGAAGGGACAGCAGATACTATGGCTACACCTTC,CASRRDSRYYGYTF,TRBV6-5,TRBJ1-2,TRBD1,-
TGTGCCAGCAGCTCTTTCTACGAGCAGTACTTC,CASSSFYEQYF,TRBV11-2,TRBJ2-7,-,-
TGTGCCAGCAGCCCTAGCGGGGCTGGGCAGCCCCAGCATTTT,CASSPSGAGQPQHF,TRBV14,TRBJ1-5,-,-
TGCGCCAGCAGCTCAGCCCCTGACCCTAAGTTACTGTTTTTT,CASSSAPDPKLLFF,TRBV5-1,TRBJ1-4,-,once
TGTGCTAGTGGTTTACCATTAATTGGACACACTGAAGCTTTCTTT,CASGLPLIGHTEAFF,TRBV12-5,TRBJ1-1,-,-
TGCGCCAGCAGCGAGGTCCCTGGACGGTCCTACGAGCAGTACTTC,CASSEVPGRSYEQYF,TRBV5-1,TRBJ2-7,-,-
TGTGCCAGCAGTTACTCGCCCAGGAGCTCCTACGAGCAGTACTTC,CASSYSPRSSYEQYF,TRBV6-5,TRBJ2-7,-,-
TGTGCCAGCAGTCGGGGGGCAGGATACAATGAGCAGTTCTTC,CASSRGAGYNEQFF,TRBV6-5,TRBJ2-1,-,-
TGTGCCAGCACTAGCGGGGGGTACGAGCAGTACTTC,CASTSGGYEQYF,TRBV2,TRBJ2-7,TRBD2,-
TGCGCCAGCAGCCCTAGCGGGGCTGCAGATACGCAGTATTTT,CASSPSGAADTQYF,TRBV10-1,TRBJ2-3,TRBD2,-
TGCAGTGCCAGGTCAAGGGTTAAACTGTTTTTT,CSARSRVKLFF,TRBV20-1,TRBJ1-4,-,-
TGTGCCAGCAGCGTAGAAAGGATTGTAGCCCCAGATACGCAGTATTTT,CASSVERIVAPDTQYF,TRBV7-8,TRBJ2-3,-,once
TGCAGCGTTGGACAGGACCTTAATTCACCCCTCCACTTT,CSVGQDLNSPLHF,TRBV29-1,TRBJ1-6,-,once
TGTGCCACCAGTGATCCGACGGGGGGCTACACCTTC,CATSDPTGGYTF,TRBV24-1,TRBJ1-2,-,-
TGCGCCAGCAGTGACCAGGGGGCTGGGGTAGATACGCAGTATTTT,CASSDQGAGVDTQYF,TRBV10-1,TRBJ2-3,TRBD1,-
TGTGCCAGCAGTTTTGGGGGTGCTGACATTGGCTACACCTTC,CASSFGGADIGYTF,TRBV28,TRBJ1-2,-,-
TGCGCCAGCAGCCCAACGGTAGGGGCCTCCTACGAGCAGTACTTC,CASSPTVGASYEQYF,TRBV4-3,TRBJ2-7,-,-
TGTGCCAGCGGACGGTCGCAGCTTGAAGCTTTCTTT,CASGRSQLEAFF,TRBV6-5,TRBJ1-1,-,-
TGTGCCAGTAGTATGGAGGGGAACTATGGCTACACCTTC,CASSMEGNYGYTF,TRBV19,TRBJ1-2,-,-
TGCGCCAGCAGCCAAGAGGTGAACAGTAGGGCCGGGGAGCTGTTTTTT,CASSQEVNSRAGELFF,TRBV4-1,TRBJ2-2,-,-
TGTGCCAGCAGTTACTCCTGGGACAGGAATGAAAAACTGTTTTTT,CASSYSWDRNEKLFF,TRBV6-5,TRBJ1-4,TRBD1,-
TGTGCCACCAGTGACTCCGGGACAACCTACGAGCAGTACTTC,CATSDSGTTYEQYF,TRBV24-1,TRBJ2-7,-,-
TGTGCCAGCAGCGGTCAACTTGACAGGGGCCCGGGGGGCTACACCTTC,CASSGQLDRGPGGYTF,TRBV21-1,TRBJ1-2,-,-
TGTGCCAGCAGCTTGGCGGCAGAGATCTATGGCTACACCTTC,CASSLAAEIYGYTF,TRBV5-4,TRBJ1-2,-,-
TGTGCCAGCAGCAGGGCCCTTTCAGCCTACTCTGGAAACACCATATATTTT,CASSRALSAYSGNTIYF,TRBV7-2,TRBJ1-3,-,-
TGTGCCAGCAGACCATCGACAGGGTGGTCTGGAAACACCATATATTTT,CASRPSTGWSGNTIYF,TRBV28,TRBJ1-3,TRBD1,once
TGCAGCGTAAAGGTGCAGGGCAAAACTGAAGCTTTCTTT,CSVKVQGKTEAFF,TRBV29-1,TRBJ1-1,-,-
TGTGCCAGTAGTATCCGGGACACTAACTATGGCTACACCTTC,CASSIRDTNYGYTF,TRBV19,TRBJ1-2,-,-
TGCGCCAGCAGCTTGGAGGGAGAGACCCAGTACTTC,CASSLEGETQYF,TRBV5-1,TRBJ2-5,-,-
TGTGCCAGCAGTTACGTCGGGCGGGGAGGGACTGAAGCTTTCTTT,CASSYVGRGGTEAFF,TRBV6-2/TRBV6-3,TRBJ1-1,-,-
TGTGCCACCAGCAGAGCCTGGACAGATAATTCACCCCTCCACTTT,CATSRAWTDNSPLHF,TRBV15,TRBJ1-6,-,-
TGTGCCAGCGCGGGTTCTGGAAACACCATATATTTT,CASAGSGNTIYF,TRBV2,TRBJ1-3,-,-
TGTGCCAGCAGCAGGGACAGGGCGACCTATGGCTACACCTTC,CASSRDRATYGYTF,TRBV5-6,TRBJ1-2,TRBD1,-
TGCAGCGTTGAGGTGAACACTGAAGCTTTCTTT,CSVEVNTEAFF,TRBV29-1,TRBJ1-1,-,-
TGTGCCAGCAGCTTCCCCGGGCCAGTGGCTGAAGCTTTCTTT,CASSFPGPVAEAFF,TRBV7-9,TRBJ1-1,-,-